The 17 T cell receptor beta chains below were found in one sample sequenced in a study of blood T cell repertoires in COVID-19. TCRdb keeps only in-frame clones here, not all; method: immunoSEQ multiplex PCR. The table lists about 280,000 clones, 85% of them singletons. The specimen was peripheral blood. The source of these receptors is a middle-aged man with active or convalescent COVID-19.

The chain couples TRBV30 to TRBJ2-7; TRBD1 might be the D (6 bases). Germline CDR1 is GTSNPN and CDR2 is SVGIG (reference sequence). The CDR3 totals 12 residues. The germline V and J ends were trimmed by 7 bases and 2 bases, with 12 bases remaining between them. In nucleotides, the CDR3 is TGTGCCTCCGACAGGAACCCCTACGAGCAGTACTTC. Translated, it gives CASDRNPYEQYF.

The genes are TRBV30 and TRBJ2-7, with a tentative D call TRBD1 (6 bases). The V gene's germline CDR1 is GTSNPN and CDR2 SVGIG (reference sequence). The CDR3 has 12 residues. V shed 2 bases and J shed 6 bases, with 11 bases lying between them. The CDR3 is CAWSLQGLEQYF. The CDR3 coding sequence is TGTGCCTGGAGTTTACAGGGTCTCGAGCAGTACTTC. Using reference TRBV30 and TRBJ2-7 for the parts outside the CDR3, the full variable domain is SQTIHQWPATLVQPVGSPLSLECTVEGTSNPNLYWYRQAAGRGLQLLFYSVGIGQISSEVPQNLSASRPQDRQFILSSKKLLLSDSGFYLCAWSLQGLEQYFGPGTRLTVT.

The rearrangement links TRBV5-1 to TRBJ1-6; D is undetermined. V was shortened by 4 bases and J by 8 bases, with 13 bases between the two germline ends. Germline V CDR1 and CDR2: SGHRS, YFSETQ. This CDR3 region has 14 residues. CDR3 nucleotides: TGCGCCAGCAGCCCGTCAGGAATTGATTCACCCCTCCACTTT. Its translation is CASSPSGIDSPLHF.

The chain has TRBV19 and TRBJ1-2, with 7 bases matching TRBD1. CDR1 is LNHDA, CDR2 SQIVND, per germline (reference sequence). This CDR3 contains 14 residues. Trimming took 4 bases from V and 8 from J; bases not matched to a gene: 10. The CDR3 DNA reads TGTGCCAGTAGTAATGCTGGACAGGCGGGCGGCTACACCTTC. Translation gives CASSNAGQAGGYTF.

This chain joins TRBV7-2 and TRBJ1-2, with TRBD1 matching over 7 bases. V dropped 4 bases and J dropped 4; count of bases not matched to a gene: 9. Per germline, CDR1 SGHTA and CDR2 FQGNSA. This CDR3 region has 15 residues. Here the CDR3 DNA reads TGTGCCAGCAGCTATACAGGGGCCGCGGCCTATGGCTACACCTTC. Residues: CASSYTGAAAYGYTF.

The sample holds a few counts of this clone. The CDR3 is CAISQQGSTNEQFF. The DNA for the CDR3 is TGTGCCATATCCCAACAGGGGAGTACCAATGAGCAGTTCTTC. This chain links TRBV10-3 with TRBJ2-1, with TRBD1 identical over 7 bases. J gave up 6 bases and V 9 bases, and 11 bases lay outside the gene matches. The germline gives CDR1 ENHRY, CDR2 SYGVKD. The CDR3 totals 14 residues.

The rearrangement links TRBV4-2 to TRBJ2-7, with TRBD2 matching over 9 bases. The CDR3 contains 15 residues. In germline, CDR1 is LGHNA, CDR2 YNFKEQ. With 0 bases clipped from V and 2 bases from J, the junction kept 2 bases outside the gene matches. The chain's CDR3 is CASSQDSSGTYEQYF. The CDR3 DNA follows: TGTGCCAGCAGCCAAGATTCTAGCGGGACCTACGAGCAGTACTTC.

The J gene is TRBJ2-1, the V gene TRBV18; no firm D call. The CDR3 totals 12 residues. Germline lookup yields CDR1 KGHSH and CDR2 LQKENI. V lost 3 bases to trimming and J lost 9 bases, with 9 bases between them. The chain's CDR3 is CASSPDGGEQFF. CDR3 DNA: TGTGCCAGCTCACCCGACGGCGGTGAGCAGTTCTTC.

This clone was recorded only once. The rearrangement links TRBV5-4 to TRBJ1-3, with 7 nucleotides matching TRBD1. Germline CDR1 reads SGHNT; CDR2 reads YYREEE (reference sequence). The J segment lost 3 bases and the V segment lost 2 bases, leaving 2 bases of the junction unmatched. The CDR3 consists of 14 residues. CDR3 sequence: CASSFDRVGNTIYF. The CDR3 bases are TGTGCCAGCAGCTTCGACAGGGTTGGAAACACCATATATTTT.

The chain couples TRBV14 to TRBJ1-2; the D gene is possibly TRBD1 (5 bases). Trimming shortened V by 0 bases and J by 4 bases, and 12 bases separated the two germline ends. Germline V lookup: CDR1 SGHDN, CDR2 FVKESK. The length of the CDR3 is 15 residues. The CDR3 is CASSQERGRGYGYTF. The CDR3 bases are TGTGCCAGCAGCCAAGAAAGGGGTCGAGGCTATGGCTACACCTTC.

Turning to this clone: Other nucleotide sequences from this sample produce the same CDR3. The V and J genes are TRBV3-1 (or the pseudogene TRBV3-2) and TRBJ1-1; no clear D gene. The CDR3 has 14 amino acids. Germline V CDR1 and CDR2: LGHDT, YNNKEL (reference sequence). Trimming left V 1 base short and J 1 base short, with 7 bases between. CDR3 sequence: CASSQVGENTEAFF. The CDR3 DNA follows: TGTGCCAGCAGCCAAGTCGGAGAGAACACTGAAGCTTTCTTT.

This chain links TRBV7-9 with TRBJ2-3, with 11 positions matching TRBD2. The CDR3 sequence is 17 residues long. Germline CDR1 and CDR2: SEHNR and FQNEAQ (reference sequence). V shed 4 bases and J 6 bases; nucleotides not matched to a gene: 12. CDR3 DNA: TGTGCCAGCAGCTCCCTTACTAGCGGGAGCCGGGGGGATACGCAGTATTTT. Its protein product is CASSSLTSGSRGDTQYF.

J is TRBJ2-5 and V is TRBV3-1 (or the pseudogene TRBV3-2); D might be TRBD2 (5 bases). Germline CDR1 and CDR2: LGHDT and YNNKEL (reference sequence). The CDR3 is made up of 12 amino acids. V gave up 7 bases and J gave up 1 base, with 7 bases separating them. CDR3 protein: CASNGVQETQYF. The DNA for the CDR3 is TGTGCCAGCAACGGGGTCCAAGAGACCCAGTACTTC.

The chain's CDR3 is CASSEGQGKAYTF. CDR3 coding DNA: TGTGCCAGCAGTGAGGGACAGGGGAAAGCCTACACCTTC. The chain has TRBV2 and TRBJ1-2; 10 bases map to TRBD1. Germline assignment: CDR1 SNHLY and CDR2 FYNNEI. V shed 3 bases and J 10 bases; nucleotides not matched to a gene: 5. The CDR3 covers 13 residues.

This clone was seen a handful of times. CDR3 in amino acids: CATSRPGAGGSSFGYTF. The CDR3 coding sequence is TGTGCCACCAGCAGACCTGGGGCGGGGGGCTCTTCATTTGGCTACACCTTC. The rearrangement links TRBV15 to TRBJ1-2, with D possibly being TRBD1 (6 bases). V dropped 2 bases and J dropped 7 bases, with 23 bases sitting between them. The CDR3 is 17 amino acids. Germline lookup yields CDR1 LNHNV and CDR2 YYDKDF (reference sequence).

The V gene is TRBV4-1, the J gene TRBJ1-6; TRBD1 might be the D (6 bases). Trimming pared 1 base from V and 8 bases from J, leaving 18 bases between. The V gene's germline CDR1 is MGHRA and CDR2 YSYEKL. The CDR3 is 17 amino acids. The CDR3 nucleotides read TGCGCCAGCAGCCAAGTCATTCGGGACATAGAGGATTCACCCCTCCACTTT. This sequence encodes CASSQVIRDIEDSPLHF.

This chain uses TRBV19 with TRBJ2-7; 8 nucleotides agree with TRBD1. This CDR3 is built from 17 residues. The trim removed 3 bases at V and 3 bases at J, leaving 13 bases unmatched. From germline, CDR1 is LNHDA and CDR2 SQIVND (reference sequence). CDR3 in DNA: TGTGCCAGTAGTATGGAGTTAACCGGGACAGGTCACTACGAGCAGTACTTC. Amino acid sequence: CASSMELTGTGHYEQYF.